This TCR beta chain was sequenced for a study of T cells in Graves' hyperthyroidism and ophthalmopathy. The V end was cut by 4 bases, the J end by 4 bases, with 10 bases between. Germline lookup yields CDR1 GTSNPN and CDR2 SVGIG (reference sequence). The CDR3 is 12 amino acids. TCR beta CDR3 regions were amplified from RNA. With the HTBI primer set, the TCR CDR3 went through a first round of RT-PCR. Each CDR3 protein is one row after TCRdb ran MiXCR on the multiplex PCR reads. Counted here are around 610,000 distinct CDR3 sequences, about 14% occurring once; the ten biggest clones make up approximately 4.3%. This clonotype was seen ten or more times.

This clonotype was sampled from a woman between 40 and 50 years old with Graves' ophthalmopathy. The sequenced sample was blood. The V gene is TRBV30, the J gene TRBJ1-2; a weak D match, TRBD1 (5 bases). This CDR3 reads CAWKGLSYGYTF. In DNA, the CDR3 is TGTGCCTGGAAGGGACTTTCCTATGGCTACACCTTC.